This TCR beta chain is drawn from a study of STAT5B mutations in CD4+ large granular lymphocyte leukemia. Germline CDR1 is LNHDA and CDR2 is SQIVND (reference sequence). V was clipped by 3 bases and J by 4 bases, with 4 bases between them. The CDR3 length is 12 residues. Profiling relied on immunoSEQ multiplex PCR, and the TCRdb table lists in-frame clones only, not all of them. The sample includes about 32,000 clones, 85% of them seen just once. The sample was CD4+ T cells from blood buffy coats. This sequence joins TRBV19 and TRBJ1-5; no firm D call. The TCR comes from a human donor in good health. CDR3 sequence: CASSIRNQPQHF. The CDR3 region has the DNA TGTGCCAGTAGTATCCGTAATCAGCCCCAGCATTTT.